This TCR beta chain stems from a study of T cell repertoires in cytomegalovirus infection. Study context: Shared public TCR beta signatures pointed to both CMV infection and a matching HLA type.

Germline CDR1 reads LNHDA; CDR2 reads SQIVND (reference sequence). V gave up 5 bases and J gave up 4 bases; unmatched junction bases: 10. The CDR3 sequence is 15 residues long. Findings of the study overall: Carriers of CMV plus the relevant HLA were identified by cumulative public TCR beta family frequency. There were HLA-C-restricted CMV-specific TCR beta clonotypes dominating the ex vivo response.

MiXCR, applied by TCRdb to the reads, yields one record per CDR3 protein. The sample yields about 190,000 distinct CDR3 sequences, 28% seen once. With regard to this clonotype: Antigen unknown.

The source material was PBMCs. The receptor's source is a human donor in good health (CMV status not recorded). Some clones in this sample may be carry-over from other donors' samples. The chain employs TRBV19 and TRBJ2-7, with 8 nucleotides matching TRBD1. CDR3 protein: CASSPPGQVPYEQYF. CDR3 in DNA: TGTGCCAGTAGTCCCCCGGGACAGGTCCCTTACGAGCAGTACTTC. Based on the CDR3 plus reference TRBV19 and TRBJ2-7, the full variable domain is DGGITQSPKYLFRKEGQNVTLSCEQNLNHDAMYWYRQDPGQGLRLIYYSQIVNDFQKGDIAEGYSVSREKKESFPLTVTSAQKNPTAFYLCASSPPGQVPYEQYFGPGTRLTVT.